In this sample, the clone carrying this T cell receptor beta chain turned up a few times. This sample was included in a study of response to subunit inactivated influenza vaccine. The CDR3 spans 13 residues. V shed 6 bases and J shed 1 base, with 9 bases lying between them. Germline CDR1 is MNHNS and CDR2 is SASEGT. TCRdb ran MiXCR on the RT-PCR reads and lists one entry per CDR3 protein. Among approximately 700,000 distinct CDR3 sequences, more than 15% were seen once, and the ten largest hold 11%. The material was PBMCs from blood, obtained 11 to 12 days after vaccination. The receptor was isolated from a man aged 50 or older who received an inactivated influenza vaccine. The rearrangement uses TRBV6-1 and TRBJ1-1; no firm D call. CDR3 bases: TGTGCCAGCAGCCGGGTCTCGAACACTGAAGCTTTCTTT. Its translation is CASSRVSNTEAFF.